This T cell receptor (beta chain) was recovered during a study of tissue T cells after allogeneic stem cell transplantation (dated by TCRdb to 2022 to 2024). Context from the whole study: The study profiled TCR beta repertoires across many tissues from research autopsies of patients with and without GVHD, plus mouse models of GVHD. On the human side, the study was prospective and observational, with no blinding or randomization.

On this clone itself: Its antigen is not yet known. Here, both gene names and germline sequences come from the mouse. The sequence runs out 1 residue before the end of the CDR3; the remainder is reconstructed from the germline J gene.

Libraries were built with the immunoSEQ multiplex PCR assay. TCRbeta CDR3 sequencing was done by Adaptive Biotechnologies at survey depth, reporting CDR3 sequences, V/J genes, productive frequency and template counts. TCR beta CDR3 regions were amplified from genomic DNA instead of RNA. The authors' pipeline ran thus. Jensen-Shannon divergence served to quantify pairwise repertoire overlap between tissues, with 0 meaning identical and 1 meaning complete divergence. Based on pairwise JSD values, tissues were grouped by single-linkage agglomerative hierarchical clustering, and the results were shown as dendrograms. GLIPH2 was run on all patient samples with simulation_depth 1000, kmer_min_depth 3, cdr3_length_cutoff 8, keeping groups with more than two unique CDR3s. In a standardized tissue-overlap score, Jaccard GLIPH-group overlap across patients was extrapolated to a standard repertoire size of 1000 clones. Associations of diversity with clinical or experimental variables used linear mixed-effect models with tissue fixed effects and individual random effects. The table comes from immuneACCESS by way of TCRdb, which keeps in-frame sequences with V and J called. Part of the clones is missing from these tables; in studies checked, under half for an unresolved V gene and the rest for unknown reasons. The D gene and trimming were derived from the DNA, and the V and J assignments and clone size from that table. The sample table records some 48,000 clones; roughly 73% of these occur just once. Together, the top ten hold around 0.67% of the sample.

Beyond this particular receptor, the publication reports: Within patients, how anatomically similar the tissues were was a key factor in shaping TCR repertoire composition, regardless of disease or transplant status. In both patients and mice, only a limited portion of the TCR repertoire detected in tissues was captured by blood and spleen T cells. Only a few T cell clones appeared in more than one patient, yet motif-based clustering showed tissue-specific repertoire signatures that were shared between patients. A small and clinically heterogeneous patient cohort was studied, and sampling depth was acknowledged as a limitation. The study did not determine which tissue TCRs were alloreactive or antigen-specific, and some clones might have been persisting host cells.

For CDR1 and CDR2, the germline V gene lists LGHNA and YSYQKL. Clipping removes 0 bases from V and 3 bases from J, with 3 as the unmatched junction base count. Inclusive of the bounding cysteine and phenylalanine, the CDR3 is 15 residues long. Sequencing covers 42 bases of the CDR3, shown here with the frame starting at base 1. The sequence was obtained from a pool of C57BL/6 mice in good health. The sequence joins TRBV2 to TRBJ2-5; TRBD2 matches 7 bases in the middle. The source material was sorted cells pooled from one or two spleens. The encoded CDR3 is CASSQDNWGQDTQYF. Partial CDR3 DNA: TGTGCCAGCAGCCAAGATAACTGGGGTCAAGACACCCAGTAC.